The clone carrying this TCR beta chain was counted only a few times. Its antigen is currently unknown. The record originates from a study of regulatory T cells in long-lasting Graves disease. The J segment lost 7 bases and the V segment lost 4 bases, leaving 9 bases of the junction unmatched. The CDR3 is 15 amino acids. Germline loops: CDR1 SGHNT, CDR2 YYREEE (reference sequence). Libraries of TCR beta came from iRepertoire HTBI primers plus Arm-PCR of CDR3 regions. As processed by the authors: Sample data revealed fewer than 70 TRBV and some 13 TRBJ segments. TCRdb fed the multiplex PCR reads into MiXCR, producing one record per CDR3 protein. These V and J calls derive from TCRdb rather than the authors' analysis. There are 400,000 to 500,000 distinct CDR3 sequences in the sample; 15% occur only once, and about 8% lies in the top ten. General study results and limits: Samples came from peripheral blood alone, without thyroid tissue. Persistent disease showed a preference for TRBV28, TRBJ1-2 and TRBJ2-5.

Sample time point: newly diagnosed GD, antithyroid drugs for less than 3 months. Extracted PBMC RNA gave rise to the TCR library. These data were also reused for a study on T cells in Graves' hyperthyroidism and ophthalmopathy. That source reports: The HTBI primer set was used in a first-round RT-PCR of the TCR CDR3.

The V gene is TRBV5-4, the J gene TRBJ2-2, with TRBD1 matching 8 bases. This receptor was obtained from a woman aged 40 to 50 with Graves disease. Specimen: peripheral blood mononuclear cells (PBMCs), collected at new diagnosis, from a patient treated with antithyroid drugs. The CDR3: CASSPDRVVGGELFF. The DNA for the CDR3 is TGTGCCAGCAGCCCGGACAGGGTGGTCGGCGGGGAGCTGTTTTTT.